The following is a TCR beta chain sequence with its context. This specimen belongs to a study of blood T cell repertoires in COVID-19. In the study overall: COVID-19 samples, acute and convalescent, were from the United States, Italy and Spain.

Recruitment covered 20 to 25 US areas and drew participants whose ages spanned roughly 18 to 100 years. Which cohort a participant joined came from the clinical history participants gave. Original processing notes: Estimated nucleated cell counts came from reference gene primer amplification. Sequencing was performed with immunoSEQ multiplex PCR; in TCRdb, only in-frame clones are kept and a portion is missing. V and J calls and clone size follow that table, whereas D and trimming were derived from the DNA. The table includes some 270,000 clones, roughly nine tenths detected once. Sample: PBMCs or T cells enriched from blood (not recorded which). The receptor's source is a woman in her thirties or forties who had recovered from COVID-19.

The CDR3 sequence is CASSLLADTEAFF. CDR3 in DNA: TGTGCCAGCAGCTTACTTGCAGACACTGAAGCTTTCTTT. The rearrangement joins TRBV7-8 to TRBJ1-1; D is unresolved. In germline, CDR1 is SGHVS, CDR2 FQNEAQ. This CDR3 is 13 amino acids long. The V end was cut by 2 bases, the J end by 3 bases, with 7 bases between.